The sequence of this T cell receptor (beta chain) was determined in a study of T cell responses to AZD1222 COVID-19 vaccine. TCRdb's copy holds only in-frame clones and misses some; the assay was immunoSEQ multiplex PCR. The sample shows around 130,000 clones, around 94% of them seen only once. CDR3 length: 13 amino acids. V was trimmed by 2 bases and J by 8 bases, leaving 12 bases between them. Germline V CDR1 and CDR2: SGHTA, FQGNSA. This TCR was sampled from an adult in good health. The gene calls are TRBV7-2 and TRBJ1-2; D is unresolved. The sample here was peripheral blood, taken on day 0 of AZD1222 vaccination. Written as DNA, the CDR3 is TGTGCCAGCAGCTTATTCGATTTGGACGGCTACACCTTC. The encoded protein is CASSLFDLDGYTF.